This T cell receptor beta chain was retrieved from a study of radiation and T cells in renal cell carcinoma (dated by TCRdb to 2019 to 2021). Context from the whole study: The samples were drawn from a clinical trial, where primary renal cell carcinomas were treated with 15 Gy of stereotactic body radiation therapy and then removed by nephrectomy 4 weeks afterward. In total, 50 or so samples, comprising 26 tumors and roughly 27 peripheral blood samples, were subjected to TCR beta sequencing. Across all 50 or so samples, around 4,000,000 unique CDR3 nucleotide sequences, encoding 2,658,974 unique CDR3 amino acid sequences, were identified.

Details on this clone: Its cognate antigen has yet to be identified. Base qualities are not at hand, and no much larger clone is one base apart.

General conclusions and limits of the study: Changes in the blood repertoire were not tracked past 4 weeks after treatment. Top tumor clonotypes rose in blood from baseline to 2 weeks post-radiation, then contracted by 4 weeks, suggesting transient expansion of tumor-resident clones. Because pretreatment tumor biopsies were not available, the baseline intratumoral presence of clonotypes could not be determined. Because the trial had a single-armed design, the trial could not examine how radiation dose or scheduling affected the TCR repertoire.

The immunoSEQ kit was used, according to the manufacturer's recommendations, to generate TCR beta libraries from genomic DNA. To prepare libraries, a first multiplex PCR with proprietary primers was run, followed by a second PCR that added unique barcodes, and a bead cleanup was done after each round. Each sample batch included a kit-provided positive control reaction and a negative control reaction. The final libraries were assessed on an Agilent 4200 TapeStation D1000 ScreenTape, pooled by volume, and quantified by qPCR. Sequencing was performed on an Illumina NextSeq500 with a MidOutput 150-cycle cartridge, and 156 Read1 and 15 Index1 cycles were run with kit custom primers. The pooled library was loaded at 0.95 to 1 pM with roughly 20% PhiX control spiked in. In the paper's pipeline: Vendor-processed data were analyzed in R, with a clonotype defined as all T cells sharing the same CDR3 nucleotide sequence. For clone abundance analyses, frequencies were normalized to the 10,000 most abundant clones in each sample. Public T cell clones, averaging fewer than five per sample, were removed before analysis. An abundance difference of at least 32-fold between compartments was the criterion for calling clonotypes tumor-enriched or baseline blood-enriched. A beta-binomial differential abundance model was applied to find clonotypes that expanded or contracted between blood time points. Tumor-blood repertoire similarity was measured with the Baroni-Urbani and Buser coefficient, and group comparisons used two-tailed Wilcoxon tests in R. TCRdb carries this immuneACCESS record with in-frame sequences only. Its versions omit some clonotypes, under half of them owing to an unresolved V gene in the studies checked, with the rest unexplained. V, J and clone size derive from that table, while D and trimming were established from the DNA sequence. The sample table contains roughly 100,000 clones; only one count was recorded for approximately 86% of them. The ten largest account for roughly 8% of the sample.

This sample's time point label indicates: baseline pretreatment blood. The sample's treatment or condition label, decoded: 15 Gy SBRT to primary tumor, nephrectomy 4 weeks later. To track tumor-enriched clonotypes, serial peripheral blood was sampled from radiation-treated patients at baseline and at 2 weeks and 4 weeks after SBRT. Every patient had renal cell carcinoma of clear cell pathology. The QIAamp DNA Blood Mini Kit (Qiagen) was used to prepare genomic DNA for TCR sequencing. Only samples passing all quality control checks were included in the analyses. V is clipped by 3 bases and J by 8 bases, and the sequence between their germline boundaries is 14 bases long. CDR3 length: 14 amino acids, cysteine to phenylalanine. Left in the record is the CDR3 DNA by itself, 42 bases read in frame from the first base. From the germline V gene (reference sequence), CDR1 is MNHEY and CDR2 is SMNVEV.

This clonotype originated in a man aged 45 to 65 with renal cell carcinoma. This receptor chain uses TRBV27 and TRBJ2-1; 5 matching bases give a weak D call of TRBD2. Sequences were derived from blood, sampled from a patient whose treatment included radiotherapy and nephrectomy. The DNA reads TGTGCCAGCAGTTTTCGAGGGAGTAATCATGAGCAGTTCTTC. Its protein is CASSFRGSNHEQFF.